This record looks at one T cell receptor (beta chain) sequence and its context. Its antigen is still unknown. Germline trimming cut 1 base from V and 1 base from J; bases unmatched to any gene: 4. This CDR3 has 16 amino acids. CDR1 is SGHVS, CDR2 FQNEAQ, per germline. It was with unique molecular identifiers that the TCRbeta library was prepared. MiXCR was run by TCRdb on the PCR reads, yielding one entry per CDR3 protein. The sample carries about 900,000 distinct CDR3 sequences, around 30% recorded once. This entry belongs to a study of T-cell reconstitution after alpha-beta-depleted transplantation in children. Overall study results and limits: The main origin of T-cell counts and diversity one year after transplant was newly produced T cells.

The specimen was PBMCs, mostly from graft donor cells, collected 360 days after TCRalphabeta/CD19-depleted stem cell transplant. The sequence was obtained from a boy less than two years old who had a stem cell transplant for SCID, so the T cells may come from the graft donor. The chain links TRBV7-8 to TRBJ2-5; TRBD1 agrees at 9 bases. CDR3 loop: CASSLVLTGGQETQYF. CDR3 coding DNA: TGTGCCAGCAGCTTAGTCCTGACAGGGGGCCAAGAGACCCAGTACTTC. The whole variable domain, filled in from reference TRBV7-8 and TRBJ2-5, reads GAGVSQSPRYKVAKRGQDVALRCDPISGHVSLFWYQQALGQGPEFLTYFQNEAQLDKSGLPSDRFFAERPEGSVSTLKIQRTQQEDSAVYLCASSLVLTGGQETQYFGPGTRLLVL.